One and the same sample provided the 18 T cell receptor beta chains below, sequenced in a study of long-term antiretroviral therapy in people with HIV. A v3.0 immunoSEQ assay was performed at survey level. Clones were sequenced by immunoSEQ multiplex PCR, and TCRdb holds only the in-frame ones, with some missing. The data show about 39,000 clones, with about 86% seen just once and approximately 4.1% held by the top ten. Sample: unsorted PBMCs, taken just before starting antiretroviral therapy. These receptors originate from a woman between 18 and 29 years old with HIV.

DNA of the CDR3: TGTGCCAGTAGTAACAGGGCCTTGAACACTGAAGCTTTCTTT. It is translated as CASSNRALNTEAFF. V gene TRBV19 combines with J gene TRBJ1-1; weak D call: TRBD1 (6 bases). Trimming removed 4 bases at V and 0 bases at J, with 9 bases between. From germline, CDR1 is LNHDA and CDR2 SQIVND (reference sequence). The CDR3 length is 14 residues.

The rearrangement uses TRBV6-6 and TRBJ2-7; a possible D gene is TRBD1 (6 bases). Trimming shortened V by 6 bases and J by 1 base, and 16 bases separated the two germline ends. In germline, CDR1 is MNHNY, CDR2 SVGAGI (reference sequence). The CDR3 totals 15 residues. Here the CDR3 reads CASSEPDRKSYEQYF. The CDR3 region has the DNA TGTGCCAGCAGCGAACCTGACAGGAAGTCCTACGAGCAGTACTTC.

This chain uses TRBV9 with TRBJ2-1, with TRBD1 matching 7 bases. CDR1 and CDR2 from the germline V gene are SGDLS and YYNGEE. There are 12 residues in the CDR3. The ends lost 4 bases at V and 9 bases at J; junction bases unmatched: 4. The CDR3 region has the DNA TGTGCCAGCAGCATAGGACAGGCTGAGCAGTTCTTC. Translation: CASSIGQAEQFF.

V and J are TRBV27 and TRBJ2-7; TRBD2 matches 9 bases. V trimming: 6 bases; J trimming: 4 bases; junction bases outside the gene matches: 7. The CDR3 loop spans 14 amino acids. Germline V gene lookup returns CDR1 MNHEY and CDR2 SMNVEV (reference sequence). Written as DNA, the CDR3 is TGTGCCAGCAGCCCTAGCGGGACTGGGTACGAGCAGTACTTC. It yields the protein CASSPSGTGYEQYF.

The rearrangement joins TRBV15 to TRBJ1-2, with D unclear. V lost 3 bases to trimming and J lost 1 base, with 9 bases between them. CDR1 and CDR2 (germline): LNHNV, YYDKDF (reference sequence). This CDR3 spans 14 amino acids. The CDR3 coding sequence is TGTGCCACCAGCAGGATGCAGATTAACTATGGCTACACCTTC. Its translation is CATSRMQINYGYTF.

This chain links TRBV11-2 with TRBJ2-2; 9 bases are shared with TRBD2. Germline V CDR1 and CDR2: SGHAT, FQNNGV. The V gene end was trimmed by 1 base and the J gene end by 2 bases; junction bases not matched to a gene: 5. The CDR3 loop spans 17 amino acids. The DNA of the CDR3 is TGTGCCAGCAGCTTAGTGAGCGGGAGGTTCAACACCGGGGAGCTGTTTTTT. This sequence encodes CASSLVSGRFNTGELFF.

The chain couples TRBV7-9 to TRBJ2-6; TRBD2 is a possible D gene (5 bases). Germline V gene sequence: CDR1 SEHNR, CDR2 FQNEAQ (reference sequence). This CDR3 has 17 residues. Trimming removed 3 bases from V and 0 bases from J, with 12 bases in between. CDR3: CASSFFVGSSGANVLTF. The CDR3 DNA follows: TGTGCCAGCAGCTTCTTTGTGGGGAGCTCTGGGGCCAACGTCCTGACTTTC.

The V gene is TRBV5-6, the J gene TRBJ1-1; possibly TRBD1 for D (5 bases). V was clipped by 4 bases and J by 5 bases, with 12 bases between them. The CDR3 extends over 13 amino acids. Germline loops: CDR1 SGHDT, CDR2 YYEEEE. The CDR3: CASSPGARTEAFF. The CDR3 nucleotides are TGTGCCAGCAGCCCCGGGGCCAGAACTGAAGCTTTCTTT.

The J gene is TRBJ1-2, the V gene TRBV5-4; 8 bases align to TRBD1. CDR1 is SGHNT, CDR2 YYREEE, per germline (reference sequence). V was clipped by 5 bases and J by 3 bases; unmatched bases: 3. CDR3 length: 13 residues. CDR3 residues: CASSKDRDYGYTF. In DNA form, the CDR3 reads TGTGCCAGCAGTAAGGACAGGGACTATGGCTACACCTTC.

This clone came up once. This sequence joins TRBV18 and TRBJ2-7; the D call may be TRBD1 or TRBD2 (6 bases each). This CDR3 is built from 15 residues. The germline V gene encodes CDR1 KGHSH and CDR2 LQKENI. V dropped 0 bases and J dropped 5 bases, with 14 bases sitting between them. The DNA of the CDR3 is TGTGCCAGCTCACCACCCCGGGGGCCATCACACGAGCAGTACTTC. It encodes CASSPPRGPSHEQYF.

The chain combines TRBV9 with TRBJ2-7, with 8 positions matching TRBD2. The CDR3 sequence is 17 residues long. Germline assignment: CDR1 SGDLS and CDR2 YYNGEE. V dropped 5 bases and J dropped 3; count of bases not matched to a gene: 16. CDR3 coding DNA: TGTGCCAGCAGGCAACCCCCTGGGAGCGGGAGTGGCTACGAGCAGTACTTC. Translating gives CASRQPPGSGSGYEQYF. The whole variable domain, remainder taken from reference TRBV9 and TRBJ2-7, is DSGVTQTPKHLITATGQRVTLRCSPRSGDLSVYWYQQSLDQGLQFLIQYYNGEERAKGNILERFSAQQFPDLHSELNLSSLELGDSALYFCASRQPPGSGSGYEQYFGPGTRLTVT.

V and J are TRBV9 and TRBJ1-3; 9 bases are shared with TRBD1. The CDR3 sequence is 18 residues long. The V segment lost 0 bases and the J segment 0 bases; nucleotides outside the gene matches: 7. Germline-derived CDR1 and CDR2 are SGDLS and YYNGEE. CDR3 DNA sequence: TGTGCCAGCAGCGTAGGGCCCCAGACAGGGGGCTCTGGAAACACCATATATTTT. This gives the protein CASSVGPQTGGSGNTIYF. Together with reference TRBV9 and TRBJ1-3, the CDR3 gives the full variable domain: DSGVTQTPKHLITATGQRVTLRCSPRSGDLSVYWYQQSLDQGLQFLIQYYNGEERAKGNILERFSAQQFPDLHSELNLSSLELGDSALYFCASSVGPQTGGSGNTIYFGEGSWLTVV.

The V and J genes are TRBV2 and TRBJ2-2; maybe TRBD2 (6 bases). The CDR3 is made up of 14 amino acids. Germline CDR1 is SNHLY and CDR2 is FYNNEI. Trimming took 4 bases from V and 4 from J, leaving 10 bases between them. The CDR3 here is CASSVLGGTGELFF. The CDR3 DNA reads as TGTGCCAGCAGTGTCTTGGGAGGCACCGGGGAGCTGTTTTTT.

This clone was recorded a few times. The V gene is TRBV6-1, the J gene TRBJ2-3; D remains unclear. Germline lookup yields CDR1 MNHNS and CDR2 SASEGT. The CDR3 consists of 12 residues. Trimming shortened V by 5 bases and J by 2 bases, and 5 bases separated the two germline ends. The CDR3 spells CASSLDTDTQYF. The CDR3 DNA is TGTGCCAGCAGTTTAGACACAGATACGCAGTATTTT.

The rearrangement links TRBV7-3 to TRBJ2-7; TRBD2 aligns across 8 bases. CDR1 and CDR2 from the germline V gene are SGHTA and FQGTGA. The V gene end was trimmed by 4 bases and the J gene end by 5 bases; junction bases not matched to a gene: 7. The CDR3 covers 14 residues. CDR3 nucleotide sequence: TGTGCCAGCAGCTACCTCGGGGGGGCCGACGAGCAGTACTTC. Translation gives CASSYLGGADEQYF.

The V and J genes are TRBV9 and TRBJ1-5; no firm D call. The CDR3 spans 15 residues. V was pared by 3 bases and J by 0 bases, with 10 bases between. Germline lookup yields CDR1 SGDLS and CDR2 YYNGEE. This CDR3 is CASSGSSYSNQPQHF. The CDR3 DNA sequence: TGTGCCAGCAGCGGAAGCAGCTATAGCAATCAGCCCCAGCATTTT.

This chain links TRBV7-8 with TRBJ1-1; no reliable D call. The CDR3 loop spans 12 amino acids. The V gene's germline CDR1 is SGHVS and CDR2 FQNEAQ. V lost 5 bases and J lost 5, with 9 bases in between. CDR3 protein: CASSNGETEAFF. The CDR3, as DNA: TGTGCCAGCAGCAATGGGGAGACTGAAGCTTTCTTT.

The genes are TRBV4-1 and TRBJ2-7; TRBD2 aligns across 8 bases. CDR1 and CDR2 (germline): MGHRA, YSYEKL. V was clipped by 6 bases and J by 4 bases; unmatched bases: 2. The CDR3 is 12 residues long. DNA of the CDR3: TGCGCCAGCAGTCGGGGGGGGTACGAGCAGTACTTC. It is translated as CASSRGGYEQYF.